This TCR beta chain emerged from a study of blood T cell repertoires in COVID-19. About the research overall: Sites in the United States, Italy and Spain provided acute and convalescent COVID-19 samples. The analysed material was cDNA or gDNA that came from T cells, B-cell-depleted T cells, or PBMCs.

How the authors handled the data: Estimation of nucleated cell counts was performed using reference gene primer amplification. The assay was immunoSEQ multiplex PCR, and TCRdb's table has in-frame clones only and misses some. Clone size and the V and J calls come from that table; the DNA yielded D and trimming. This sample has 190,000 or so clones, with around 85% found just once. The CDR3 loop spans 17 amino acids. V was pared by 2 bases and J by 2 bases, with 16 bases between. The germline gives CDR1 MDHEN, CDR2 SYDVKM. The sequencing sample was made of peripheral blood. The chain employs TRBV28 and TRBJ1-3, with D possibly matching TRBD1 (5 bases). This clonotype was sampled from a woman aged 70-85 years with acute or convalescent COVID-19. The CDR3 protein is CASSLLLPGRAGNTIYF. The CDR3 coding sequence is TGTGCCAGCAGTTTACTCCTACCAGGCAGGGCTGGAAACACCATATATTTT.